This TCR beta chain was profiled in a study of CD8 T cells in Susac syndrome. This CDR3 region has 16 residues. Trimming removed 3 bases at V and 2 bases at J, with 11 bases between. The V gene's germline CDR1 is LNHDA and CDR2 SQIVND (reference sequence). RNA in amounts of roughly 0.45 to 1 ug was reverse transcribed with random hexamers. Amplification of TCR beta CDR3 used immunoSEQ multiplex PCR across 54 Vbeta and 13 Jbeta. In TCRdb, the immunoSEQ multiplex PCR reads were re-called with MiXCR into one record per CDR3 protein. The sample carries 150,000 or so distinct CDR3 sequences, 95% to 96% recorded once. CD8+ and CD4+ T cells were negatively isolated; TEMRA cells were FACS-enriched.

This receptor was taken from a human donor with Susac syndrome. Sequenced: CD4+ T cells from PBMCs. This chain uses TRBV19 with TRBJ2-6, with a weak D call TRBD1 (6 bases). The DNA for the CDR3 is TGTGCCAGTAGTATTTTACAGGGCACTGGGGCCAACGTCCTGACTTTC. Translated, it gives CASSILQGTGANVLTF.